Shown below are 25 T cell receptor beta chains from a single sample sequenced in a study of Graves' ophthalmopathy and Graves' hyperthyroidism. The TCR beta CDR3 regions underwent amplification from RNA transcripts. The authors performed first-round RT-PCR with HTBI primers and then a second-round multiplex PCR. TCRdb recomputed calls from the multiplex PCR reads with MiXCR, one row per CDR3 protein. The sample lists 450,000 or so distinct CDR3 sequences; around 15% were seen once. Input material: blood. These receptors were collected from a woman under 40 with Graves' ophthalmopathy.

This clonotype was recorded many times. This chain links TRBV28 with TRBJ2-7, with 8 bases aligning to TRBD1. J lost 6 bases, V lost 4 bases, and 8 bases had no gene match. The germline V gene has CDR1 MDHEN and CDR2 SYDVKM. This CDR3 has 14 amino acids. DNA of the CDR3: TGTGCCAGCAGTTACACCGGGACAGGTAGCGAGCAGTACTTC. Translating gives CASSYTGTGSEQYF. Using reference TRBV28 and TRBJ2-7 for the parts outside the CDR3, the full variable domain is DVKVTQSSRYLVKRTGEKVFLECVQDMDHENMFWYRQDPGLGLRLIYFSYDVKMKEKGDIPEGYSVSREKKERFSLILESASTNQTSMYLCASSYTGTGSEQYFGPGTRLTVT.

In its sample, this clonotype was seen many times. V is TRBV19 and J is TRBJ2-5; 7 nucleotides match TRBD2. The CDR3 runs to 12 residues. Germline V gene lookup returns CDR1 LNHDA and CDR2 SQIVND (reference sequence). With V trimmed by 6 bases and J by 4 bases, 2 bases remained unmatched. CDR3: CASRGGTETQYF. The DNA for the CDR3 is TGTGCCAGTAGGGGAGGGACAGAGACCCAGTACTTC.

This clonotype was seen ten or more times. This chain joins TRBV5-1 and TRBJ2-7, with TRBD1 identical over 10 bases. Germline loops: CDR1 SGHRS, CDR2 YFSETQ. With 3 bases clipped from V and 7 bases from J, the junction kept 10 bases outside the gene matches. The CDR3 loop spans 15 amino acids. The CDR3 nucleotides are TGCGCCAGCAGCTCGTTCCCGACAGGGGGCGAGGAGCAGTACTTC. As protein: CASSSFPTGGEEQYF.

Notes on this clonotype: A much larger clone differs from this one at a single base, so this may be a read error. The chain couples TRBV11-1 to TRBJ2-5, with 8 bases fitting TRBD2. Germline lookup yields CDR1 SGHAT and CDR2 FQDESV (reference sequence). The length of the CDR3 is 12 residues. CDR3 amino acids: CASRPGGGTRYF. In DNA, the CDR3 is TGTGCCAGCAGACCCGGGGGGGGGACCCGGTACTTC.

V is TRBV28 and J is TRBJ1-5, with TRBD1 matching over 9 bases. The CDR3 has 16 amino acids. The junction had 6 bases not matched to a gene; V was cut back by 0 bases and J by 6 bases. Germline V CDR1 and CDR2: MDHEN, SYDVKM. The CDR3 sequence is CASSLWGTGNGQPQHF. DNA for the CDR3: TGTGCCAGCAGTTTATGGGGGACAGGGAACGGTCAGCCCCAGCATTTT.

There are a few counts of this clonotype. This sequence joins TRBV20-1 and TRBJ2-1, with D uncertain. Trimming removed 0 bases at V and 0 bases at J, with 12 bases between. Germline V CDR1 and CDR2: DFQATT, SNEGSKA (reference sequence). This CDR3 spans 16 amino acids. This chain's CDR3 is CSARDLTVSSYNEQFF. The CDR3 DNA reads as TGCAGTGCTAGAGACTTGACCGTTAGCTCCTACAATGAGCAGTTCTTC.

V is TRBV6-1 and J is TRBJ1-1, with TRBD1 as a possible D gene (6 bases). Trimming pared 8 bases from V and 2 bases from J, leaving 15 bases between. There are 14 residues in the CDR3. Germline V CDR1 and CDR2: MNHNS, SASEGT. The CDR3 sequence is CASLGRGGNTEAFF. DNA for the CDR3: TGTGCCAGCCTCGGGAGAGGGGGAAACACTGAAGCTTTCTTT.

This clonotype came up many times. The rearrangement links TRBV28 to TRBJ2-7, with D tentatively TRBD2 (6 bases). Trimming took off 3 bases at V and 3 bases at J, with 9 bases between the two ends. The CDR3 loop spans 13 amino acids. CDR1 is MDHEN, CDR2 SYDVKM, per germline. The CDR3 loop is CASSFAGLYEQYF. In DNA, the CDR3 is TGTGCCAGCAGTTTCGCGGGACTCTACGAGCAGTACTTC.

The chain combines TRBV11-1 with TRBJ2-5; TRBD1 is a possible D gene (5 bases). Germline CDR1 and CDR2: SGHAT and FQDESV (reference sequence). This CDR3 is 17 amino acids long. Trimming shortened V by 5 bases and J by 5 bases, and 24 bases separated the two germline ends. The CDR3: CASSPPPGRVKQETQYF. DNA for the CDR3: TGTGCCAGCAGCCCCCCTCCCGGCAGGGTTAAACAGGAGACCCAGTACTTC.

This clonotype was seen more than once but under ten times. V gene TRBV11-1 combines with J gene TRBJ2-2; D may correspond to TRBD1 or TRBD2 (5 bases each). The germline gives CDR1 SGHAT, CDR2 FQDESV (reference sequence). The CDR3 is 17 amino acids. The V and J ends lost 1 base and 6 bases respectively, with 18 bases between them. The CDR3 coding sequence is TGTGCCAGCAGCTTAGTCCCAGTGGGGGTGAGAGCCGGGGAGCTGTTTTTT. This encodes CASSLVPVGVRAGELFF. Based on the CDR3 plus reference TRBV11-1 and TRBJ2-2, the full variable domain is EAEVAQSPRYKITEKSQAVAFWCDPISGHATLYWYRQILGQGPELLVQFQDESVVDDSQLPKDRFSAERLKGVDSTLKIQPAELGDSAMYLCASSLVPVGVRAGELFFGEGSRLTVL.

This clonotype appeared a few times. Being one base from a much bigger clone, this may be a read error. The rearrangement uses TRBV12-3 or TRBV12-4 and TRBJ2-5, with TRBD2 matching 9 bases. The CDR3 runs 15 residues. The CDR3 protein is CASSWRGRDQETRYF. The CDR3 coding sequence is TGTGCCAGCAGTTGGCGCGGGAGGGACCAAGAGACCCGGTACTTC.

This clonotype has a count of ten or more. The CDR3 nucleotides are TGTGCCAGCCAGGGGCCGTATAATTCACCCCTCCACTTT. As protein: CASQGPYNSPLHF. This chain uses TRBV9 with TRBJ1-6, with D tentatively TRBD1 (6 bases). The CDR3 is made up of 13 amino acids. Trimming cost V 7 bases and J 4 bases, with 9 bases left between them. Germline assignment: CDR1 SGDLS and CDR2 YYNGEE.

This clonotype was picked up many times. The gene calls are TRBV6-5 and TRBJ1-2, with 10 bases aligning to TRBD1. This CDR3 is built from 13 residues. The V gene end was trimmed by 7 bases and the J gene end by 7 bases; junction bases not matched to a gene: 6. The germline V gene has CDR1 MNHEY and CDR2 SVGAGI. The CDR3 DNA is TGTGCCAGCATTAGACAGGGGGCAGGTGGCTACACCTTC. Amino acids: CASIRQGAGGYTF.

Only one count was recorded for this clonotype. The V call is TRBV6-2 or TRBV6-3, the J call TRBJ2-7, with D possibly TRBD1 on 6 matching bases. CDR1 is MNHEY, CDR2 SVGEGT, per germline. Trimming shortened V by 6 bases and J by 3 bases, and 15 bases separated the two germline ends. This CDR3 has 14 residues. The CDR3 DNA reads as TGTGCCAGCAGCTCGGGACACTCACTCTACGAGCAGTACTTC. Translation: CASSSGHSLYEQYF.

This clonotype appeared many times. The V and J genes are TRBV28 and TRBJ1-5; no firm D call. The germline CDR1 and CDR2 sequences are MDHEN and SYDVKM. This CDR3 region has 15 residues. V was clipped by 4 bases and J by 2 bases, with 12 bases between them. CDR3 sequence: CASSSKEARNQPQHF. CDR3 in DNA: TGTGCCAGCAGTTCTAAGGAGGCTCGCAATCAGCCCCAGCATTTT.

To note about this clonotype: This clone may be a read error of a much larger clone one base away. This chain uses TRBV6-1 with TRBJ2-5; TRBD1 matches 10 bases. The ends lost 7 bases at V and 5 bases at J; junction bases unmatched: 4. Germline loops: CDR1 MNHNS, CDR2 SASEGT. This CDR3 region has 13 residues. CDR3 nucleotides: TGTGCCAGCACCCGGACAGGGGGGGAGACCCAGTACTTC. Translated: CASTRTGGETQYF.

This clonotype was seen at least ten times. The J gene is TRBJ1-2, the V gene TRBV6-5; D is uncertain. Germline lookup yields CDR1 MNHEY and CDR2 SVGAGI. This CDR3 contains 15 residues. Trimming pared 2 bases from V and 2 bases from J, leaving 12 bases between. The CDR3 DNA reads TGTGCCAGCAGTTACGGTTCCCGGTTGAACTATGGCTACACCTTC. It translates to CASSYGSRLNYGYTF.

This clonotype was seen repeatedly, ten times or more. The CDR3 sequence: CASTRGQGLGTGELFF. In nucleotides, the CDR3 is TGTGCCAGCACACGGGGACAGGGTTTGGGCACCGGGGAGCTGTTTTTT. The rearrangement uses TRBV11-1 and TRBJ2-2, with 9 nucleotides matching TRBD1. V gave up 7 bases and J gave up 4 bases; unmatched junction bases: 10. The CDR3 is 16 residues long. Germline CDR1 reads SGHAT; CDR2 reads FQDESV (reference sequence).

This clonotype has ten or more counts. This sequence joins TRBV28 and TRBJ2-5, with 12 bases lining up with TRBD2. V was pared by 0 bases and J by 4 bases, with 3 bases of the junction left unmatched. Germline CDR1 and CDR2: MDHEN and SYDVKM. The length of the CDR3 is 16 residues. CDR3 amino acids: CASSLWTSGSVETQYF. CDR3 sequence (DNA): TGTGCCAGCAGTTTATGGACTAGCGGGAGTGTAGAGACCCAGTACTTC.

This clonotype was observed many times. The V call is TRBV28, the J call TRBJ1-1; no definite D call. V was clipped by 6 bases and J by 0 bases, with 5 bases between them. The CDR3 extends over 12 amino acids. Germline V gene data show CDR1 as MDHEN and CDR2 as SYDVKM. For the CDR3, the DNA is TGTGCCAGCAGGTCCGTGAACACTGAAGCTTTCTTT. Amino acids: CASRSVNTEAFF.

Many counts were recorded for this clonotype. The V call is TRBV20-1, the J call TRBJ2-7; a possible D gene is TRBD2 (5 bases). Looked up from germline, CDR1 is DFQATT and CDR2 is SNEGSKA (reference sequence). The CDR3 runs 14 residues. V was trimmed by 6 bases and J by 0 bases, leaving 15 bases between them. The CDR3 region has the DNA TGCAGTGCCCCCGAGAGGGTCGGCTCCTACGAGCAGTACTTC. It translates to CSAPERVGSYEQYF.

This clonotype was seen at least ten times. V usage is TRBV2 and J usage is TRBJ2-7; D ambiguous. V was pared by 2 bases and J by 3 bases, with 8 bases between. Germline lookup yields CDR1 SNHLY and CDR2 FYNNEI. This CDR3 has 13 amino acids. The CDR3 region is CASSEPVFYEQYF. CDR3 DNA sequence: TGTGCCAGCAGTGAACCAGTTTTCTACGAGCAGTACTTC.

This clonotype appeared many times. The V gene is TRBV27, the J gene TRBJ1-2; tentative D call: TRBD1 (6 bases). This CDR3 comprises 15 residues. Trimming cost V 5 bases and J 8 bases, with 21 bases left between them. Per germline, CDR1 MNHEY and CDR2 SMNVEV (reference sequence). The CDR3 loop is CASSLRGTPGGGYTF. DNA of the CDR3: TGTGCCAGCAGTCTCCGAGGGACCCCGGGGGGCGGCTACACCTTC.

Many counts were recorded for this clonotype. The chain combines TRBV12-3 or TRBV12-4 with TRBJ2-5; D is perhaps TRBD1 (5 bases). The CDR3 length is 14 residues. Between the trimmed V and J ends, which lost 2 bases and 7 bases, there was a span of 14 bases. The CDR3, as DNA: TGTGCCAGCAGTTTATCGCAGGGCCTAAGGACCCAGTACTTC. Amino acids: CASSLSQGLRTQYF.

This clonotype was observed at least ten times. The rearrangement uses TRBV18 and TRBJ2-7, with D tentatively TRBD2 (5 bases). This CDR3 has 13 amino acids. Trimming cost V 0 bases and J 5 bases, with 8 bases left between them. Germline CDR1 KGHSH, CDR2 LQKENI. The CDR3 loop reads CASSPPLRDEQYF. The CDR3 nucleotides are TGTGCCAGCTCACCACCGTTGAGGGACGAGCAGTACTTC.